The 7 T cell receptor beta chains presented below share a single source sample, sequenced in a study of blood T cells in healthy people across ages. Next came a second PCR, run for about 7 to 12 cycles, which used a sample-barcoded 5' primer along with a J-beta primer mix. Each CDR3 protein is one row after TCRdb ran MiXCR on the 5' RACE reads. The sample carries around 900,000 distinct CDR3 sequences, about 51% recorded once. Sequenced: blood. The receptors were gathered from a woman in her sixties in good health.

The V and J genes are TRBV10-3 and TRBJ2-5, with TRBD2 matching over 7 bases. The germline V gene has CDR1 ENHRY and CDR2 SYGVKD. V gave up 8 bases and J gave up 2 bases; unmatched junction bases: 8. This CDR3 comprises 14 residues. The CDR3, as DNA: TGTGCCATCCGGGGGAGGGGCGTACAAGAGACCCAGTACTTC. Residues: CAIRGRGVQETQYF.

The chain links TRBV20-1 to TRBJ2-5; 11 bases map to TRBD2. Trimming cost V 6 bases and J 11 bases; bases outside gene matches: 11. Per germline, CDR1 DFQATT and CDR2 SNEGSKA (reference sequence). This CDR3 is built from 13 residues. CDR3 in amino acids: CSARLAGPQEQYF. CDR3 nucleotide sequence: TGCAGTGCCCGACTAGCGGGACCCCAAGAGCAGTACTTC.

V gene TRBV10-3 combines with J gene TRBJ2-5, with a weak D call TRBD1 (6 bases). The CDR3 sequence is 14 residues long. V was trimmed by 2 bases and J by 2 bases, leaving 9 bases between them. CDR1 and CDR2 (germline): ENHRY, SYGVKD. The CDR3 DNA follows: TGTGCCATCAGTGAGAGGGGGTATCAAGAGACCCAGTACTTC. Translated, it gives CAISERGYQETQYF.

This rearrangement joins TRBV10-3 to TRBJ2-5, with D perhaps TRBD1 (6 bases). Per germline, CDR1 ENHRY and CDR2 SYGVKD. The V end lost 10 bases, the J end lost 1 base, and 13 bases lay between the germline ends. The CDR3 runs to 13 residues. This CDR3 reads CATSGQSQETQYF. The CDR3 coding sequence is TGTGCCACCTCAGGACAGTCCCAAGAGACCCAGTACTTC.

This clonotype was recorded a few times. The V and J genes are TRBV9 and TRBJ2-3, with a weak D call TRBD2 (5 bases). From germline, CDR1 is SGDLS and CDR2 YYNGEE. This CDR3 has 15 amino acids. Trimming shortened V by 0 bases and J by 2 bases, and 10 bases separated the two germline ends. Written as DNA, the CDR3 is TGTGCCAGCAGCGTAGCTCCTAGCCTCACAGATACGCAGTATTTT. Translated: CASSVAPSLTDTQYF. Full variable domain (rest looked up from reference TRBV9 and TRBJ2-3): DSGVTQTPKHLITATGQRVTLRCSPRSGDLSVYWYQQSLDQGLQFLIQYYNGEERAKGNILERFSAQQFPDLHSELNLSSLELGDSALYFCASSVAPSLTDTQYFGPGTRLTVL.

The V call is TRBV28, the J call TRBJ2-5; D perhaps matches TRBD1 (6 bases). The CDR3 consists of 14 residues. V shed 9 bases and J shed 3 bases, with 17 bases lying between them. Per the germline V gene, CDR1 is MDHEN and CDR2 is SYDVKM. The CDR3 nucleotides are TGTGCCAGTATCCCGGCAGGGGAAGAAGAGACCCAGTACTTC. It codes for CASIPAGEEETQYF.

The chain links TRBV29-1 to TRBJ2-1; either TRBD1 or TRBD2 may fit D (5 bases each). The CDR3 loop spans 15 amino acids. Per the germline V gene, CDR1 is SQVTM and CDR2 is ANQGSEA. Trimming took off 2 bases at V and 10 bases at J, with 21 bases between the two ends. The CDR3 sequence: CSVEPPGGKVREQFF. The CDR3 DNA reads TGCAGCGTTGAACCGCCTGGGGGAAAAGTGCGGGAGCAGTTCTTC.